This T cell receptor beta chain was identified in a study of post-analysis software for immune sequencing data. Findings and limits, study-wide: In patients, about five TRBV segments were more frequent than in controls, with TRBV5-6, TRBV5-1 and TRBV20-1 among them. F-measure co-clustering was strong for batch-matched samples. Versus controls, multiple sclerosis patients showed significantly lower diversity (normalized Chao1).

Germline CDR1 SGHRS, CDR2 YFSETQ. The CDR3 totals 16 residues. Trimming took 2 bases from V and 2 from J, leaving 17 bases between them. This clonotype was picked up a small number of times. The antigen remains unidentified. Presence of unique molecular identifiers characterized the TCR beta cDNA libraries. T cells numbering 1 to 10 million yielded a few hundred thousand cDNA molecules. TCRdb passed the PCR reads through MiXCR, listing each CDR3 protein once. The sample records 750,000 to 950,000 distinct CDR3 sequences, under 60% being singletons. The TCR comes from a girl aged 10-17 years with multiple sclerosis. The specimen sequenced was blood. V gene TRBV5-1 combines with J gene TRBJ2-7; no definite D call. CDR3 nucleotide sequence: TGCGCCAGCAGCTTATCGACGAAGGCCCTACCCTACGAGCAGTACTTC. This sequence encodes CASSLSTKALPYEQYF.